Each of the 12 T cell receptor beta chains below was sequenced from the same sample in a study of monozygotic twins with inflammatory bowel disease. TCRdb re-called the 5' RACE reads, yielding one record per CDR3 amino acid sequence without DNA. Its clone listing holds hundreds of thousands of distinct CDR3 sequences. Sequenced material: blood. The receptors derive from a human donor with ulcerative colitis or Crohn's disease, or a healthy co-twin of an affected twin (not recorded which).

The V call is TRBV3-1, the J call TRBJ2-3; the TCRdb D gene call, TRBD1, has no DNA to confirm it. This CDR3 is 15 amino acids long. Germline V gives CDR1 LGHDT, CDR2 YNNKEL (reference sequence). This CDR3 is CASSQETGYTDTQYF.

J is TRBJ2-1 and V is TRBV19; TCRdb selects TRBD1, and the lack of DNA leaves this call unchecked. Germline assignment: CDR1 LNHDA and CDR2 SQIVND (reference sequence). The length of the CDR3 is 15 residues. The CDR3 loop reads CASSIGQGGSNEQFF.

This chain connects TRBV7-9 to TRBJ1-2; without DNA, the TCRdb call of TRBD1 cannot be checked. This CDR3 is 12 amino acids long. Germline V lookup: CDR1 SEHNR, CDR2 FQNEAQ (reference sequence). CDR3 sequence reads: CASGGISYGYTF.

The rearrangement joins TRBV20-1 to TRBJ1-2. This CDR3 is 13 amino acids long. Germline V lookup: CDR1 DFQATT, CDR2 SNEGSKA (reference sequence). CDR3 residues: CSARVSRGYGYTF.

The chain carries TRBV7-2 and TRBJ2-5; TCRdb proposes TRBD1, but this gene call is untestable without DNA. Germline CDR1 and CDR2: SGHTA and FQGNSA. This CDR3 has 17 residues. This chain's CDR3 is CASSQGFATMYQETQYF. Supplemented by reference TRBV7-2 and TRBJ2-5, the full variable domain reads GAGVSQSPSNKVTEKGKDVELRCDPISGHTALYWYRQSLGQGLEFLIYFQGNSAPDKSGLPSDRFSAERTGGSVSTLTIQRTQQEDSAVYLCASSQGFATMYQETQYFGPGTRLLVL.

J is TRBJ2-3 and V is TRBV29-1; TCRdb outputs TRBD2, but without DNA this stays unchecked. Germline V lookup: CDR1 SQVTM, CDR2 ANQGSEA. The CDR3 is 13 residues long. CDR3 loop: CSAGSGGAYTQYF.

V gene TRBV7-8 combines with J gene TRBJ1-1; no DNA is available, so the TRBD1 call from TCRdb remains unchecked. CDR1 and CDR2 from the germline V gene are SGHVS and FQNEAQ. The CDR3 runs to 15 residues. The CDR3 sequence: CASSSSGRDRNEAFF.

V is TRBV30 and J is TRBJ1-1; the TRBD1 assignment by TCRdb is unverifiable without DNA. CDR1 is GTSNPN and CDR2 is SVGIG in the germline V gene (reference sequence). The CDR3 extends over 12 amino acids. CDR3 loop: CAWSGTVYEAFF. Complete variable domain (other parts from reference TRBV30 and TRBJ1-1): SQTIHQWPATLVQPVGSPLSLECTVEGTSNPNLYWYRQAAGRGLQLLFYSVGIGQISSEVPQNLSASRPQDRQFILSSKKLLLSDSGFYLCAWSGTVYEAFFGQGTRLTVV.

The chain carries TRBV15 and TRBJ1-5. From germline, CDR1 is LNHNV and CDR2 YYDKDF (reference sequence). There are 12 residues in the CDR3. The CDR3 reads CATSRGDQPQHF.

The chain is built from TRBV5-1 and TRBJ2-7; TCRdb returns TRBD1, unconfirmable since there is no DNA. The CDR3 sequence is 14 residues long. Germline V CDR1 and CDR2: SGHRS, YFSETQ. The CDR3 is CASSHGTGPGEQYF.

The CDR3 sequence is CASSPVVMNTEAFF. The rearrangement links TRBV27 to TRBJ1-1. The CDR3 loop spans 14 amino acids. Germline assignment: CDR1 MNHEY and CDR2 SMNVEV (reference sequence).

The V and J genes are TRBV20-1 and TRBJ1-5; TCRdb calls TRBD1, which cannot be checked without DNA. The germline V gene encodes CDR1 DFQATT and CDR2 SNEGSKA (reference sequence). CDR3 length: 14 amino acids. The CDR3 spells CSAQRGDGLQPQHF.